The following is a T cell receptor beta chain sequence with its context. No cognate antigen has been identified for it. Per-base qualities were not stored, and no clone one base away is much larger. The sample originates from a study of breast tumors, draining lymph nodes, adjacent tissues (dated by TCRdb to between 2015 and 2016). For context, the study as a whole: TCR beta repertoires were compared across tumor, adjacent nontumor tissue and axillary lymph nodes obtained from breast cancer patients. In human breast cancer, the study set out to evaluate how tumor, surrounding tissue and draining lymph node repertoires relate to one another and whether T cells may move between these sites.

The research as a whole found: Tumor and nontumor tissue repertoires were found to be significantly more similar in luminal-like than in basal-like breast cancer. The study presented the conclusion that tumor T cells originate in lymph nodes as consistent with a hypothesis, not as something directly demonstrated. The data were considered consistent with most tumor T cells being derived from the lymph node and subsequently expanding within tumor tissue. Tumor T-cell repertoires showed less diversity than lymph node repertoires and more diversity than nontumor tissue repertoires, and tumor T-cell repertoires showed preferential V and J gene usage.

The axillary draining lymph nodes of breast cancer patients were the source of the lymph node samples. TCRdb records Illumina HiSeq 2000 as the sequencer. TCR beta chain libraries were generated by multiplex PCR amplification. The amplified TCR beta chain products were analyzed by high-throughput sequencing. TCRdb's own reprocessing of the public reads used fastp at Q25 and MiXCR and kept productive beta chains. Identical CDR3 protein sequences are pooled into one entry, listed with their most common genes and DNA. The sample contains 200,000 to 250,000 distinct CDR3 sequences, nearly 35% of them found a single time. The ten largest clonotypes hold approximately 3.5% of the sample. V trim: 6 bases; J trim: 3 bases; unmatched bases: 7. The CDR3 runs 15 residues from the cysteine to the phenylalanine. Only the CDR3 portion is preserved as DNA: 45 bases, with reading frame beginning at the first base. The germline V gene (reference sequence) supplies CDR1 SEHNR and CDR2 FQNEAQ.

The chain links TRBV7-9 with TRBJ2-3; 9 central bases correspond to TRBD2. The source material was axillary lymph node tissue. The TCR originated in a female donor with breast cancer. Some clones in this sample may be carry-over from other donors' samples. The nucleotide sequence reads as follows: TGTGCCAGCAGGGTAGCGGGGGCCGGTACAGATACGCAGTATTTT. This gives the protein CASRVAGAGTDTQYF.